This passage covers 30 T cell receptor beta chains from one sample sequenced in a study of cytomegalovirus exposure and HLA in healthy donors. PCR was performed using 60 Vbeta and 13 Jbeta primers. Profiling relied on immunoSEQ multiplex PCR, and the TCRdb table lists in-frame clones only, not all of them. The repertoire holds about 170,000 clones, with about three quarters as singletons. The sequencing sample was made of PBMCs. These receptors were collected from a female donor in good health and CMV-seronegative.

The chain links TRBV10-3 to TRBJ1-5; 8 bases are shared with TRBD1. CDR3 size: 16 residues. Germline V CDR1 and CDR2: ENHRY, SYGVKD. The junction had 9 bases not matched to a gene; V was cut back by 2 bases and J by 6 bases. CDR3 in amino acids: CAISEHGQGSGQPQHF. CDR3 in DNA: TGTGCCATCAGTGAGCATGGACAGGGTAGCGGTCAGCCCCAGCATTTT.

This chain connects TRBV5-3 to TRBJ2-1; 7 nucleotides match TRBD2. TRBV5-3 is designated an ORF whose function remains uncertain. The V gene end was trimmed by 3 bases and the J gene end by 4 bases; junction bases not matched to a gene: 13. This CDR3 comprises 17 residues. CDR3 protein: CARSSTLTGGQYNEQFF. The DNA for the CDR3 is TGTGCCAGAAGCTCGACTCTTACGGGGGGTCAGTACAATGAGCAGTTCTTC.

The chain carries TRBV7-6 and TRBJ1-3; D gene uncertain. Trimming left V 1 base short and J 0 bases short, with 7 bases between. The germline V gene encodes CDR1 SGHVS and CDR2 FNYEAQ. The CDR3 consists of 15 residues. CDR3 coding DNA: TGTGCCAGCAGCTTAGGGGCCAACTCTGGAAACACCATATATTTT. Residues: CASSLGANSGNTIYF.

Of note for this clone: Germline and junction disagree at one end, which may indicate a read error. Other nucleotide sequences from this sample produce the same CDR3. The V and J genes are TRBV2 and TRBJ2-5, with D perhaps TRBD2 (6 bases). The CDR3 extends over 11 amino acids. Per the germline V gene, CDR1 is SNHLY and CDR2 is FYNNEI. CDR3 protein: CADRLGETQYF. CDR3 bases: TGTGCCGACAGACTAGGAGAGACTCAGTACTTC.

This chain links TRBV19 with TRBJ1-5, with unresolved D. The CDR3 is 12 amino acids. Germline lookup yields CDR1 LNHDA and CDR2 SQIVND (reference sequence). The V and J ends lost 0 bases and 10 bases respectively, with 7 bases between them. Written as DNA, the CDR3 is TGTGCCAGTAGTATAGATGGCAGTCCCCAGCATTTT. Protein: CASSIDGSPQHF.

This chain uses TRBV28 with TRBJ1-1, with D perhaps TRBD1 (5 bases). In germline, CDR1 is MDHEN, CDR2 SYDVKM. The CDR3 consists of 15 residues. The germline V and J ends were trimmed by 5 bases and 4 bases, with 17 bases remaining between them. Here the CDR3 DNA reads TGTGCCAGCAGTACCGACTGGGGGGTGGCCACTGAAGCTTTCTTT. Translating gives CASSTDWGVATEAFF.

CDR3 bases: TGTGCCAGCAGCTTAGGCATACAGGGTTCGAACACTGAAGCTTTCTTT. Amino acids: CASSLGIQGSNTEAFF. The rearrangement joins TRBV7-2 to TRBJ1-1; weak D call: TRBD1 (6 bases). In germline, CDR1 is SGHTA, CDR2 FQGNSA. V lost 1 base and J 1 base, leaving 13 bases between the germline ends. This CDR3 comprises 16 residues. The entire variable domain, with the rest obtained from reference TRBV7-2 and TRBJ1-1, is as follows: GAGVSQSPSNKVTEKGKDVELRCDPISGHTALYWYRQSLGQGLEFLIYFQGNSAPDKSGLPSDRFSAERTGGSVSTLTIQRTQQEDSAVYLCASSLGIQGSNTEAFFGQGTRLTVV.

The V gene is TRBV5-1, the J gene TRBJ1-2; 9 nucleotides align to TRBD1. CDR3 length: 16 residues. Germline CDR1 is SGHRS and CDR2 is YFSETQ. V trimming: 2 bases; J trimming: 7 bases; junction bases outside the gene matches: 12. The CDR3 nucleotides read TGCGCCAGCAGCTTCCGAGGACCAGCGGGACAGGGTGGCTACACCTTC. Amino acid sequence: CASSFRGPAGQGGYTF. Looking up the rest from reference TRBV5-1 and TRBJ1-2 gives the full variable domain: KAGVTQTPRYLIKTRGQQVTLSCSPISGHRSVSWYQQTPGQGLQFLFEYFSETQRNKGNFPGRFSGRQFSNSRSEMNVSTLELGDSALYLCASSFRGPAGQGGYTFGSGTRLTVV.

This chain connects TRBV28 to TRBJ2-3; 9 nucleotides match TRBD2. The CDR3 has 16 amino acids. Germline V gives CDR1 MDHEN, CDR2 SYDVKM. V was pared by 8 bases and J by 3 bases, with 12 bases of the junction left unmatched. CDR3: CASRVSGRGGTDTQYF. DNA for the CDR3: TGTGCCAGCCGAGTTTCAGGGCGGGGGGGAACAGATACGCAGTATTTT.

As to this clone: The junction and the germline gene differ at one end; a read error may be behind it. CDR3 DNA: TGTGCCAGCAGCTTTGACACTTACAATGGGCAGTTCTTC. This encodes CASSFDTYNGQFF. This chain uses TRBV7-3 with TRBJ2-1, with D unresolved. The germline gives CDR1 SGHTA, CDR2 FQGTGA. CDR3 length: 13 amino acids. Looking up the rest from reference TRBV7-3 and TRBJ2-1 gives the full variable domain: GAGVSQTPSNKVTEKGKYVELRCDPISGHTALYWYRQSLGQGPEFLIYFQGTGAADDSGLPNDRFFAVRPEGSVSTLKIQRTERGDSAVYLCASSFDTYNGQFFGPGTRLTVL.

The rearrangement joins TRBV5-1 to TRBJ2-7; 8 bases line up with TRBD1. From germline, CDR1 is SGHRS and CDR2 YFSETQ. The junction had 5 bases not matched to a gene; V was cut back by 0 bases and J by 0 bases. The CDR3 spans 16 residues. This CDR3 reads CASSLDTGGSSYEQYF. CDR3 coding DNA: TGCGCCAGCAGCTTGGATACAGGGGGGAGCTCCTACGAGCAGTACTTC. Together with reference TRBV5-1 and TRBJ2-7, the CDR3 gives the full variable domain: KAGVTQTPRYLIKTRGQQVTLSCSPISGHRSVSWYQQTPGQGLQFLFEYFSETQRNKGNFPGRFSGRQFSNSRSEMNVSTLELGDSALYLCASSLDTGGSSYEQYFGPGTRLTVT.

As concerns this clone: One junction end does not reproduce the germline sequence, and a read error may be involved. The chain couples TRBV7-9 to TRBJ1-4; possibly TRBD1 for D (6 bases). Germline V CDR1 and CDR2: SEHNR, FQNEAQ (reference sequence). The CDR3 loop spans 15 amino acids. CDR3 DNA: TGTTCCAGCAGCTCAGGGACCTCCAGGGGTGAAAAACTGTTTTTT. Its protein product is CSSSSGTSRGEKLFF. The whole variable domain, filled in from reference TRBV7-9 and TRBJ1-4, reads DTGVSQNPRHKITKRGQNVTFRCDPISEHNRLYWYRQTLGQGPEFLTYFQNEAQLEKSRLLSDRFSAERPKGSFSTLEIQRTEQGDSAMYLCSSSSGTSRGEKLFFGSGTQLSVL.

This chain joins TRBV7-2 and TRBJ1-1; the D gene is possibly TRBD1 (5 bases). The CDR3 loop spans 13 amino acids. Trimming left V 3 bases short and J 5 bases short, with 10 bases between. CDR1 and CDR2 (germline): SGHTA, FQGNSA. CDR3 in DNA: TGTGCCAGCAGCTTGGCCCAGGGAACTGAAGCTTTCTTT. It codes for CASSLAQGTEAFF.

The chain carries TRBV7-8 and TRBJ1-1, with 7 bases that match TRBD1. Germline trimming cut 7 bases from V and 3 bases from J; bases unmatched to any gene: 14. Germline V gives CDR1 SGHVS, CDR2 FQNEAQ. The CDR3 contains 16 residues. The CDR3 DNA reads as TGTGCCAGCACCCGAACGACAGGGCCAAGGGACACTGAAGCTTTCTTT. Translation: CASTRTTGPRDTEAFF. The complete variable domain, with remaining parts taken from reference TRBV7-8 and TRBJ1-1, reads GAGVSQSPRYKVAKRGQDVALRCDPISGHVSLFWYQQALGQGPEFLTYFQNEAQLDKSGLPSDRFFAERPEGSVSTLKIQRTQQEDSAVYLCASTRTTGPRDTEAFFGQGTRLTVV.

V gene TRBV7-9 combines with J gene TRBJ2-3, with D tentatively TRBD1 (5 bases). Germline V gives CDR1 SEHNR, CDR2 FQNEAQ (reference sequence). This CDR3 contains 15 residues. The V end lost 4 bases, the J end lost 3 bases, and 14 bases lay between the germline ends. In nucleotides, the CDR3 is TGTGCCAGCAGCTGGGGCAGGGAAGAAACAGATACGCAGTATTTT. This translates into CASSWGREETDTQYF. The full variable domain, its missing parts supplied by reference TRBV7-9 and TRBJ2-3, is DTGVSQNPRHKITKRGQNVTFRCDPISEHNRLYWYRQTLGQGPEFLTYFQNEAQLEKSRLLSDRFSAERPKGSFSTLEIQRTEQGDSAMYLCASSWGREETDTQYFGPGTRLTVL.

CDR3 loop: CASSLAAYGDNEQFF. DNA for the CDR3: TGCGCCAGCAGCTTGGCAGCGTACGGAGACAATGAGCAGTTCTTC. This sequence joins TRBV5-1 and TRBJ2-1; D remains unclear. The CDR3 runs 15 residues. V lost 0 bases, J lost 5 bases, and 12 bases lay in between. The germline gives CDR1 SGHRS, CDR2 YFSETQ. Looking up the rest from reference TRBV5-1 and TRBJ2-1 gives the full variable domain: KAGVTQTPRYLIKTRGQQVTLSCSPISGHRSVSWYQQTPGQGLQFLFEYFSETQRNKGNFPGRFSGRQFSNSRSEMNVSTLELGDSALYLCASSLAAYGDNEQFFGPGTRLTVL.

This rearrangement joins TRBV2 to TRBJ1-4, with 9 bases lining up with TRBD1. Looked up from germline, CDR1 is SNHLY and CDR2 is FYNNEI. V shed 10 bases and J 8 bases; nucleotides not matched to a gene: 17. The CDR3 has 16 amino acids. CDR3 residues: CATPEPNRDRDEKLFF. The DNA of the CDR3 is TGTGCCACCCCCGAACCGAACCGGGACAGGGACGAAAAACTGTTTTTT.

J is TRBJ2-1 and V is TRBV28; 7 nucleotides align to TRBD1. Germline CDR1 is MDHEN and CDR2 is SYDVKM. The length of the CDR3 is 16 residues. V lost 4 bases and J lost 0; bases outside the gene matches: 6. The CDR3 is CASSSRQGRSYNEQFF. CDR3 bases: TGTGCCAGCAGTTCAAGACAGGGACGCTCCTACAATGAGCAGTTCTTC.

Only one count was recorded for this clone. The rearrangement uses TRBV7-9 and TRBJ1-1; TRBD1 is a possible D gene (5 bases). The V and J ends lost 2 bases and 4 bases respectively, with 17 bases between them. Germline loops: CDR1 SEHNR, CDR2 FQNEAQ (reference sequence). This CDR3 comprises 16 residues. CDR3 bases: TGTGCCAGCAGCTTATCCCTAAGCGCAGGGCTCACTGAAGCTTTCTTT. Its translation: CASSLSLSAGLTEAFF.

The genes are TRBV5-1 and TRBJ2-3, with a possible D match to TRBD1 (5 bases). The CDR3 is 16 amino acids. Germline loops: CDR1 SGHRS, CDR2 YFSETQ. The V end lost 3 bases, the J end lost 5 bases, and 19 bases lay between the germline ends. The CDR3, as DNA: TGCGCCAGCAGCTCCCTCTCCTCAGGGCCGGGAGATACGCAGTATTTT. Its translation: CASSSLSSGPGDTQYF.

This clone was seen a few times. The gene calls are TRBV11-1 and TRBJ2-7; the D is unclear. Trimming removed 3 bases at V and 4 bases at J, with 10 bases between. Germline lookup yields CDR1 SGHAT and CDR2 FQDESV (reference sequence). CDR3 length: 13 amino acids. Here the CDR3 DNA reads TGTGCCAGCAGCTTGTTGGGCGAATACGAGCAGTACTTC. Translation: CASSLLGEYEQYF.

J is TRBJ2-3 and V is TRBV27; TRBD2 matches 9 bases. From germline, CDR1 is MNHEY and CDR2 SMNVEV (reference sequence). J gave up 3 bases and V 5 bases, and 21 bases lay outside the gene matches. CDR3 length: 20 residues. The CDR3, as DNA: TGTGCCAGCAGTACCGACCCTCATTTTCGGGCTAGCGGGAATACAGATACGCAGTATTTT. Amino acid sequence: CASSTDPHFRASGNTDTQYF.

V gene TRBV6-4 combines with J gene TRBJ1-1; D remains ambiguous. Deletions cut 0 bases from V and 4 bases from J, with 9 bases between. Germline CDR1 and CDR2: MRHNA and SNTAGT. The CDR3 totals 14 residues. The CDR3 DNA follows: TGTGCCAGCAGTGACTCGGGAGCCGGCACTGAAGCTTTCTTT. Encoded protein: CASSDSGAGTEAFF.

This clone has just a few counts. The chain employs TRBV5-1 and TRBJ1-4; 8 bases fit TRBD1. Losses at the gene ends were 0 bases for V and 8 bases for J; bases not matched to a gene: 3. This CDR3 region has 14 residues. CDR1 SGHRS and CDR2 YFSETQ come from the germline V gene. The CDR3 region is CASSLGGQAEKLFF. The CDR3 coding sequence is TGCGCCAGCAGCTTGGGGGGACAGGCGGAAAAACTGTTTTTT.

CDR3 bases: TGTGCCAGTAGTATCCGGGGGGCTCTCCAAGAGACCCAGTACTTC. Encoded protein: CASSIRGALQETQYF. The V gene is TRBV19, the J gene TRBJ2-5, with TRBD2 as a possible D gene (7 bases). Germline V gene data show CDR1 as LNHDA and CDR2 as SQIVND (reference sequence). V was trimmed by 3 bases and J by 1 base, leaving 12 bases between them. The CDR3 covers 15 residues.

The genes are TRBV9 and TRBJ2-7; 9 positions agree with TRBD1. There are 14 residues in the CDR3. V lost 3 bases, J lost 4 bases, and 5 bases stayed unmatched. Germline loops: CDR1 SGDLS, CDR2 YYNGEE. CDR3 region: CASSAGTGWYEQYF. The CDR3 nucleotides are TGTGCCAGCAGCGCGGGGACAGGGTGGTACGAGCAGTACTTC.

V and J are TRBV28 and TRBJ1-2; no firm D call. The germline CDR1 and CDR2 sequences are MDHEN and SYDVKM. The length of the CDR3 is 11 residues. V was clipped by 10 bases and J by 7 bases, with 13 bases between them. CDR3 DNA sequence: TGTGCCACCAGACATGAACCTGGCTACACCTTC. Protein: CATRHEPGYTF.

The V call is TRBV1, the J call TRBJ2-1; no DNA check was done on the table's D call, TRBD2. TRBV1 counts as a pseudogene. This CDR3 comprises 15 residues. The CDR3 sequence is CTSRPTSGGYNEQFF. The DNA of the CDR3 is TGCACCAGCCGCCCGACTAGCGGGGGTTACAATGAGCAGTTCTTC.

The chain is built from TRBV13 and TRBJ1-2; D might be TRBD1 (6 bases). Trimming pared 4 bases from V and 9 bases from J, leaving 18 bases between. The CDR3 sequence is 14 residues long. Germline CDR1 and CDR2: PRHDT and FYEKMQ (reference sequence). CDR3 in amino acids: CASSSPIEGESYTF. CDR3 nucleotides: TGTGCCAGCAGCTCGCCTATAGAGGGGGAAAGCTACACCTTC.

This clone was detected once. CDR3 nucleotides: TGCGCCAGCAGCCAAGAAATGACAGCAAACTCTGGAAACACCATATATTTT. It encodes CASSQEMTANSGNTIYF. This rearrangement joins TRBV4-1 to TRBJ1-3; tentative D call: TRBD1 (5 bases). Germline CDR1 MGHRA, CDR2 YSYEKL. This CDR3 has 17 amino acids. The germline V and J ends were trimmed by 0 bases and 0 bases, with 12 bases remaining between them.